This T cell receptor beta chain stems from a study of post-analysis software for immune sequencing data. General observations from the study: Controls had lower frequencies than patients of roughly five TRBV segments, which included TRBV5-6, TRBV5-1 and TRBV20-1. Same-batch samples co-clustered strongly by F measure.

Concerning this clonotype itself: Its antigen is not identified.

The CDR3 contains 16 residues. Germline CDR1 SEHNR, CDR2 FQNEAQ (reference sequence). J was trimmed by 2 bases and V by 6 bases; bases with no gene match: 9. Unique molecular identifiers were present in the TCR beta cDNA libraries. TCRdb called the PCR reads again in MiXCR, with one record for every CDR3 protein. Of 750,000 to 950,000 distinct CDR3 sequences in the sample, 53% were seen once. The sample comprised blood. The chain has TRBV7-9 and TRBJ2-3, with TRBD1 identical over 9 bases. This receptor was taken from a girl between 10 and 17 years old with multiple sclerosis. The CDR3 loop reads CASRSTGQGFTDTQYF. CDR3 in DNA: TGTGCCAGCAGGTCCACGGGACAGGGTTTCACAGATACGCAGTATTTT.